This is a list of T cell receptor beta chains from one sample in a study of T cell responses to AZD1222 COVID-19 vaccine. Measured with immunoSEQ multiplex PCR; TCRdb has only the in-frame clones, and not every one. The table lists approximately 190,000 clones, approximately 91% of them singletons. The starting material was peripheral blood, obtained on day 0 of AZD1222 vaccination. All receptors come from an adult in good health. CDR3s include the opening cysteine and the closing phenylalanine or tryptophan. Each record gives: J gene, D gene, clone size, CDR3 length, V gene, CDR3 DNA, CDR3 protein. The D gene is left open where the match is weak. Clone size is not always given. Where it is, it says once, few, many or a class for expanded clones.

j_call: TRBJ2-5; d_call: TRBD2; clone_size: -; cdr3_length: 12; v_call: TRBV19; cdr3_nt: TGTGCCAGTAGTATAGGGGACTATACCCAGTACTTC; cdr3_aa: CASSIGDYTQYF
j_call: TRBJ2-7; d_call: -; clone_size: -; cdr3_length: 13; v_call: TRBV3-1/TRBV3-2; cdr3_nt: TGTGCCAGCAGCCTCGGGGGTAACTACGAGCAGTACTTC; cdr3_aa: CASSLGGNYEQYF
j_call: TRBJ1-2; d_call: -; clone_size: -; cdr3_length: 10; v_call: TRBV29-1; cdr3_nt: TGCAGCGTTGTTGGAGGTGGCTACACCTTC; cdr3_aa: CSVVGGGYTF
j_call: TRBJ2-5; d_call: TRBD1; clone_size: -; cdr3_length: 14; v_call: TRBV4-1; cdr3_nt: TGCGCCAGCAGCCAAAACACAGGGGAAGAGACCCAGTACTTC; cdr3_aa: CASSQNTGEETQYF
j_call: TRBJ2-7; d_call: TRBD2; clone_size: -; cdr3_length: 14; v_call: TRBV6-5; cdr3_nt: TGTGCCAGCAGAGGGTGGCGGGAGCGGTACGAGCAGTACTTC; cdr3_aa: CASRGWRERYEQYF
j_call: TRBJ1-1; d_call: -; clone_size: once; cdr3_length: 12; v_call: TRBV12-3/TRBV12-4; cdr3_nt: TGTGCCAGCAGACCGGGGAACACTGAAGCTTTCTTT; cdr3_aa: CASRPGNTEAFF
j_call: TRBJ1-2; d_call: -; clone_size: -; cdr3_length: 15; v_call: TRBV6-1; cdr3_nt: TGTGCCAGCAGTGAATGGGTTAGTACTAACTATGGCTACACCTTC; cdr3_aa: CASSEWVSTNYGYTF
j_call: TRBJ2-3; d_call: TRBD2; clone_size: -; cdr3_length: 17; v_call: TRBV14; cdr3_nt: TGTGCCAGCAGCCAAGATCTCGGCGGGAGGTACACAGATACGCAGTATTTT; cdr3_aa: CASSQDLGGRYTDTQYF
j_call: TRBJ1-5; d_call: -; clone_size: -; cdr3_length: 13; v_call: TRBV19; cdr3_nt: TGTGCCAGTAGCAAAAACTTTTATCAGCCCCAGCATTTT; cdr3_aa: CASSKNFYQPQHF
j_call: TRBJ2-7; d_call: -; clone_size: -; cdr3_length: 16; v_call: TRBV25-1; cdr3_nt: TGTGCCAGCAGCGAACCCCTTGGGGTAGGCTCCTACGAGCAGTACTTC; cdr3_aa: CASSEPLGVGSYEQYF
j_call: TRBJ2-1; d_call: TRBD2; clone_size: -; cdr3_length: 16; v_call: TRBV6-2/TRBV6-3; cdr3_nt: TGTGCCAGCAGTTACTCACTAGCGGGGGGCTACAATGAGCAGTTCTTC; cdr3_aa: CASSYSLAGGYNEQFF
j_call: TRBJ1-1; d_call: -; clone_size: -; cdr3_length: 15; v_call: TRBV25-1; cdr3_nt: TGTGCCAGCAGTGATTTTGTTTTGGGTAACACTGAAGCTTTCTTT; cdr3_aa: CASSDFVLGNTEAFF
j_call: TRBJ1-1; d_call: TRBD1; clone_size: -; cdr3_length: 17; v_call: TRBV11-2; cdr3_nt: TGTGCCAGCAGCTTAGTGGACAGGGGGCCGGGTTGGACTGAAGCTTTCTTT; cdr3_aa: CASSLVDRGPGWTEAFF
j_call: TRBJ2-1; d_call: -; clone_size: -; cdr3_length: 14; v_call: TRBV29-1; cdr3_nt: TGCAGCGTTGATAGCGGTAGCTCCTACAATGAGCAGTTCTTC; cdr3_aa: CSVDSGSSYNEQFF
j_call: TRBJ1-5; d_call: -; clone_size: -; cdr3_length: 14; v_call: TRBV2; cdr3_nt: TGTGCCAGCAGTGTTTTCAGGGCCGGTCAGCCCCAGCATTTT; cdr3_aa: CASSVFRAGQPQHF
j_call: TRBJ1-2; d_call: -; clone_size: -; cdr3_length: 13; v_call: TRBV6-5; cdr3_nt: TGTGCCAGCAGTTACTCAGGACCCTATGGCTACACCTTC; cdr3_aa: CASSYSGPYGYTF
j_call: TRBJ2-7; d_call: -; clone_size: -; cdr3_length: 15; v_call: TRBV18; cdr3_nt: TGTGCCAGCTCACTACGAGACCGGGACCCGAGGGGGCAGTACTTC; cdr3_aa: CASSLRDRDPRGQYF
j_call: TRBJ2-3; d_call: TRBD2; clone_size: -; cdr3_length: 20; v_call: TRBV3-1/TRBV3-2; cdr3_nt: TGTGCCAGCAGCCAAGACCCCGTCGGACTAGGGTACCGAACGGGTGGTACGCAGTATTTT; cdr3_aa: CASSQDPVGLGYRTGGTQYF
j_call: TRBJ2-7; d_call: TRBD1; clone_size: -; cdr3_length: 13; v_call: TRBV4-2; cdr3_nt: TGTGCCAGCAGCCAGGGACAGGCCTACGAGCAGTACTTC; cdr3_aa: CASSQGQAYEQYF
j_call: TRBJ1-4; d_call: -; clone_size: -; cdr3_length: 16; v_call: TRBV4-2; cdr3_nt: TGTGCCAGCAGCCGAGTCTCTTGGACGGAAAGTGAAAAACTGTTTTTT; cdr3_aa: CASSRVSWTESEKLFF
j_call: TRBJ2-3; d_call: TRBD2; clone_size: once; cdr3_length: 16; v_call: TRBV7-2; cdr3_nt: TGTGCCAGCAGCCTCGACCCGGGACTAGCGGCCCTTACGCAGTATTTT; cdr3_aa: CASSLDPGLAALTQYF
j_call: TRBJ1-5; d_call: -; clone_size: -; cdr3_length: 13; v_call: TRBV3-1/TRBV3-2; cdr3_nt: TGTGCCAGCAGCGAGAATAGCAATCAGCCCCAGCATTTT; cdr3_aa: CASSENSNQPQHF
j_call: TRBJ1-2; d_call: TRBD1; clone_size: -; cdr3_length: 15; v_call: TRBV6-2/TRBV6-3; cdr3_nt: TGTGCCAGCAGTGATTTAACAGGGGAGCGGGATGGCTACACCTTC; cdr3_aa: CASSDLTGERDGYTF
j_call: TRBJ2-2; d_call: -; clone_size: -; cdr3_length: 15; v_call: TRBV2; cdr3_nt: TGTGCCAGCAGTGGCCGTCAGAGGAACACCGGGGAGCTGTTTTTT; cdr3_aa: CASSGRQRNTGELFF
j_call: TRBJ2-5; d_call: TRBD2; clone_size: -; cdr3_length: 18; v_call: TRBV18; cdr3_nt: TGTGCCAGCTCACCACCGGGACTAGCGGGGGGCCTCCAAGAGACCCAGTACTTC; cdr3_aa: CASSPPGLAGGLQETQYF
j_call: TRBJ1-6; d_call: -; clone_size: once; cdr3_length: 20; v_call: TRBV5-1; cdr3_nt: TGCGCCAGCAGCGGGCGAGGGCAGGGACCGTCGAACTCCTATAATTCACCCCTCCACTTT; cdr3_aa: CASSGRGQGPSNSYNSPLHF
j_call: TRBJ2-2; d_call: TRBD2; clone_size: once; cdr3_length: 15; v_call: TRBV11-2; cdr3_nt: TGTGCCAGCAGCTTACAGTTGGGAGGGACCGGGGAGCTGTTTTTT; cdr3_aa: CASSLQLGGTGELFF
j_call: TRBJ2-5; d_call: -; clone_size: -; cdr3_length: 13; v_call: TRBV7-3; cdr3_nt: TGTGCCAGCAGACAACAGGGTTCGGAGACCCAGTACTTC; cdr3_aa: CASRQQGSETQYF
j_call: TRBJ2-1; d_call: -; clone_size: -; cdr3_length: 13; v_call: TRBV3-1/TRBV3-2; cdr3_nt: TGTGCCAGCAGCCAAGATCTCTACGATGAGCAGTTCTTC; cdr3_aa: CASSQDLYDEQFF
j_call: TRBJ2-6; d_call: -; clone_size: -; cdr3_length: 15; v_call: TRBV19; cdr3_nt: TGTGCCAGTACTAGACCGTTCTCTGGGGCCAACGTCCTGACTTTC; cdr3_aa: CASTRPFSGANVLTF
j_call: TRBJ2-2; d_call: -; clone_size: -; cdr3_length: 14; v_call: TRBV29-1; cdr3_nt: TGCAGCGCCAAGGGCCTTCGAAACACCGGGGAGCTGTTTTTT; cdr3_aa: CSAKGLRNTGELFF
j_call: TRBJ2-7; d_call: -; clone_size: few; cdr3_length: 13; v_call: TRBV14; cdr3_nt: TGTGCCAGCAGCCAAGTCGCGGCCTACGAGCAGTACTTC; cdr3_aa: CASSQVAAYEQYF
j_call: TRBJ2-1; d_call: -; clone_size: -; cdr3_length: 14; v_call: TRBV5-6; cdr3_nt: TGTGCCAGCAGCTTCGGGACCGCCTACAATGAGCAGTTCTTC; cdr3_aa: CASSFGTAYNEQFF
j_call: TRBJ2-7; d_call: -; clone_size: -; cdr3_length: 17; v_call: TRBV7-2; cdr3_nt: TGTGCCAGCAGCTTATCGGGGGGCGGTTACAGCTCCTACGAGCAGTACTTC; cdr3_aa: CASSLSGGGYSSYEQYF
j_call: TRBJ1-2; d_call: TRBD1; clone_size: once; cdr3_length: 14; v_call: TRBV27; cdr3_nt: TGTGCCAGCAGTTTGACAGGGGCTAACTATGGCTACACCTTC; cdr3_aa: CASSLTGANYGYTF
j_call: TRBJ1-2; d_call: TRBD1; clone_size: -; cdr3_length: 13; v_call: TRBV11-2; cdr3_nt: TGTGCCAGCAGCCGCGACAGGGGGTATGGCTACACCTTC; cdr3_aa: CASSRDRGYGYTF
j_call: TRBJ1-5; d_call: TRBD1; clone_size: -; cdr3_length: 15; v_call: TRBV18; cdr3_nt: TGTGCCAGCTCACCGGGACAGGGGGCATATCAGCCCCAGCATTTT; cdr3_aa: CASSPGQGAYQPQHF
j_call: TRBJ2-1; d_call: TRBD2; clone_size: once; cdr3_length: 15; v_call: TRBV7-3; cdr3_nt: TGTGCCAGCAGCACTTCACGGGGGGATTACAATGAGCAGTTCTTC; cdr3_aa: CASSTSRGDYNEQFF
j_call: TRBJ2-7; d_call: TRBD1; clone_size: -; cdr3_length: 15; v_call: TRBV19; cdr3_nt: TGTGCCAGTAGTATACTCGGACAGGGTAGCGACGAGCAGTACTTC; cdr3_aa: CASSILGQGSDEQYF
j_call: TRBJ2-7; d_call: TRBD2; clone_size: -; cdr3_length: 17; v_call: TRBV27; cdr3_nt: TGTGCCAGCAGTTTGTCGCTTACTAGCGGGAGACTGTACGAGCAGTACTTC; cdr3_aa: CASSLSLTSGRLYEQYF
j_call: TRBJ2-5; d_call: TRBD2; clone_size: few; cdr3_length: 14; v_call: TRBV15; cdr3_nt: TGTGCCACCAGCAAACCCAGCGGGGAGGAGACCCAGTACTTC; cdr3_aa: CATSKPSGEETQYF
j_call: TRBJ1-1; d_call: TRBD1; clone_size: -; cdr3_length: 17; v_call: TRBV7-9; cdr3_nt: TGTGCCAGCAGCGCTCAGACAGGGGGCTGGAGGAACACTGAAGCTTTCTTT; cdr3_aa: CASSAQTGGWRNTEAFF
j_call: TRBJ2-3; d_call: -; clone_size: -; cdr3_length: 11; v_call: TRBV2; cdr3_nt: TGTGCCAGCAGATTAACAGATACGCAGTATTTT; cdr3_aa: CASRLTDTQYF
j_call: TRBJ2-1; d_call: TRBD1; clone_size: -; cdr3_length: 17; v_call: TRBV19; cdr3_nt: TGTGCCAGTAGTATTATTGGACAGGGGGCGCGTTGGAATGAGCAGTTCTTC; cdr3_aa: CASSIIGQGARWNEQFF
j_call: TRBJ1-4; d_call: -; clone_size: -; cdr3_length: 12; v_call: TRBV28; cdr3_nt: TGTGGGTGTGGGGCAGGAAATGAAAAACTGTTTTTT; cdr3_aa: CGCGAGNEKLFF
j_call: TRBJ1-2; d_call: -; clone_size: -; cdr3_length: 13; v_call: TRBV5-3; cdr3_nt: TGTGCCAGAAGGCGGAGACGAAGGGATGGCTACACCTTC; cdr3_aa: CARRRRRRDGYTF
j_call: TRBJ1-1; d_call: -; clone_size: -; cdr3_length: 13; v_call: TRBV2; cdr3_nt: TGTGCCAGCAGCAAAAGGGGAGGGACTGAAGCTTTCTTT; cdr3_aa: CASSKRGGTEAFF
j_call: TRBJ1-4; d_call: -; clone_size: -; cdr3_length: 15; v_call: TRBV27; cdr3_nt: TGTGCCAGCAGTTTAGGGGGCAGCCAATATGGAAAACTGTTTTTT; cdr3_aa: CASSLGGSQYGKLFF
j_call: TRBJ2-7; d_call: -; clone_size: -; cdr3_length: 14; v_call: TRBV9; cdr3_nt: TGTGCCAGCAGCGTAGGAAAAGGGGGGTACGAGCAGTACTTC; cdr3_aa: CASSVGKGGYEQYF
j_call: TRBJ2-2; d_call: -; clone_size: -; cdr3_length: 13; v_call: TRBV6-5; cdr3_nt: TGTGCCAGCAGTTACCCGGAGGGCGGGGAGCTGTTTTTT; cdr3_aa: CASSYPEGGELFF
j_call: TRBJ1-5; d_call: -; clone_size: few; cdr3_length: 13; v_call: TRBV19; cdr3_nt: TGTGCCAGTGCCCGGGGGCGTGATCAGCCCCAGCATTTT; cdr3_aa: CASARGRDQPQHF
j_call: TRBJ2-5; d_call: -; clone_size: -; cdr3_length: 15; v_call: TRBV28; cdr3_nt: TGTGCCAGCAGCACTAGCCCCTTCCAAGAGAGGGCCCAGTACTTC; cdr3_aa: CASSTSPFQERAQYF
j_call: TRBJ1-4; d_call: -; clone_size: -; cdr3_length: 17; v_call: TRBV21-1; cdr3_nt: TGTGCCAGCACCCCTCCGGACAGGGAGGGAGCTAGTGAAAAACTGTTTTTT; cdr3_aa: CASTPPDREGASEKLFF
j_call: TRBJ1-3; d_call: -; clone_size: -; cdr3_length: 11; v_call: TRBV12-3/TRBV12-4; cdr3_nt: TGTGCCAGCAGAGGTGGAAACACCATATATTTT; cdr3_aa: CASRGGNTIYF
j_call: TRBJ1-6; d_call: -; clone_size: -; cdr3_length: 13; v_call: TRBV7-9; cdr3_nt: TGTGCCAGCAGCTTGCCAGGTGATTCACCCCTCCACTTT; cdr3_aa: CASSLPGDSPLHF
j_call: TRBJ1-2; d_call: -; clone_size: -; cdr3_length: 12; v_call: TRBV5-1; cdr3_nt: TGCGCCAGCAGCGTAGCATCCGAGGACTACACCTTC; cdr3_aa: CASSVASEDYTF
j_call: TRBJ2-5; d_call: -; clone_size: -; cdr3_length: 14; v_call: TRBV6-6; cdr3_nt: TGTGCCAGCAGTGCCCAGGGTTTTCAAGAGACCCAGTACTTC; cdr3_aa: CASSAQGFQETQYF
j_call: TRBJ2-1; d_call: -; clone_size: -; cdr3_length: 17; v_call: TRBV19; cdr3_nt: TGTGCCAGTAGTATTTCCGACGAGAGGTTCGGAGACAATGAGCAGTTCTTC; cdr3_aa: CASSISDERFGDNEQFF